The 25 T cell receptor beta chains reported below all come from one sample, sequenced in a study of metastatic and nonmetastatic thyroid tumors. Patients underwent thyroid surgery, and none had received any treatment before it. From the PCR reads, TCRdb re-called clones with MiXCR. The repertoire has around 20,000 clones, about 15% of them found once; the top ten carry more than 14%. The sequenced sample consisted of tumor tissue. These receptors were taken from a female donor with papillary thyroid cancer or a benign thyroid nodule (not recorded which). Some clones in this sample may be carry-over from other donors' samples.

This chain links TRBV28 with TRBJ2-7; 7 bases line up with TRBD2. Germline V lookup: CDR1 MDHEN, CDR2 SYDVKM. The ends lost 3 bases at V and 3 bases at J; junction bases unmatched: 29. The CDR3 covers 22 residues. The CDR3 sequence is CASSLAGQYIHYEAGIVYEQYF. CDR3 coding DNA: TGTGCCAGCAGTTTGGCGGGGCAGTATATCCATTACGAAGCGGGGATTGTCTACGAGCAGTACTTC.

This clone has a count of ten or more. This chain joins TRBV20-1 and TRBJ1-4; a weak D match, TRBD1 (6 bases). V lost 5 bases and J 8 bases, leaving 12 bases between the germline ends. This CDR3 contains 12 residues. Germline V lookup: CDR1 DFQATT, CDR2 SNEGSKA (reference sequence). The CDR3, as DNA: TGCAGTGCTGGCTACAGGGCCGAAAAACTGTTTTTT. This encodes CSAGYRAEKLFF.

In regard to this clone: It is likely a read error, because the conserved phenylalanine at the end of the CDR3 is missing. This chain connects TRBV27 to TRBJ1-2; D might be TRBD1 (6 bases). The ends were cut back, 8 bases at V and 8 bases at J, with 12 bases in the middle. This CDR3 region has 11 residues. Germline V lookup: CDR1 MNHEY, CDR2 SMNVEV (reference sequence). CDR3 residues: CASSGGGGYTI. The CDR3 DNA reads TGTGCCAGCTCCGGGGGCGGGGGCTACACCATT.

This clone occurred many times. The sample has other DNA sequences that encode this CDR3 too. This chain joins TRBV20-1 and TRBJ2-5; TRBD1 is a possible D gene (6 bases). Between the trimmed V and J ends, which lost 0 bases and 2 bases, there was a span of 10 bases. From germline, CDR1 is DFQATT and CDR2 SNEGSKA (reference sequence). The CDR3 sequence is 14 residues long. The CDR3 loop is CSARDGQGQETQYF. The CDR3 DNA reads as TGCAGTGCTAGAGATGGGCAGGGGCAAGAGACCCAGTACTTC.

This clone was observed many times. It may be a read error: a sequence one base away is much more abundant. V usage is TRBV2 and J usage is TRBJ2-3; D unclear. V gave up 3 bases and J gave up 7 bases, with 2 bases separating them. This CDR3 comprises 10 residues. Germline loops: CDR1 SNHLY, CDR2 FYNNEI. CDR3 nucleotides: TGTGCCAGCAGTGATCATACGCAGTATTTT. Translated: CASSDHTQYF.

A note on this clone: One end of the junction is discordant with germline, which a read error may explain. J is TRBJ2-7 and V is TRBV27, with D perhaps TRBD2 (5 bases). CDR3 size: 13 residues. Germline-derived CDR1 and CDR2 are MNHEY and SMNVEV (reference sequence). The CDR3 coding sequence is TGTGCCAGCAGTCCCCGTAGCGACTACGAGCAGTACTTT. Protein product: CASSPRSDYEQYF.

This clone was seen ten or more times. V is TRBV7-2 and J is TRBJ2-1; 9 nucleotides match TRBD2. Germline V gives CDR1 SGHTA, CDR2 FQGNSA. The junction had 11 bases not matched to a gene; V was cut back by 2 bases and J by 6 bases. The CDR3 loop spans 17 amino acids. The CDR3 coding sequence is TGTGCCAGCAGCTTATCCTCCTCAGCGGGAGGTTCCAATGAGCAGTTCTTC. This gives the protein CASSLSSSAGGSNEQFF.

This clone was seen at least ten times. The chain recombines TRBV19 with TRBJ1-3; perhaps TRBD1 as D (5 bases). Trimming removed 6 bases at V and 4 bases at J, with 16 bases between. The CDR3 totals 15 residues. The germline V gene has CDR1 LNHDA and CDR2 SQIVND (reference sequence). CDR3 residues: CASSPSETAGNTIYF. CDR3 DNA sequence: TGTGCCAGTAGCCCCTCCGAGACAGCGGGAAACACCATATATTTT. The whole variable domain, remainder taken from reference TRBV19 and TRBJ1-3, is DGGITQSPKYLFRKEGQNVTLSCEQNLNHDAMYWYRQDPGQGLRLIYYSQIVNDFQKGDIAEGYSVSREKKESFPLTVTSAQKNPTAFYLCASSPSETAGNTIYFGEGSWLTVV.

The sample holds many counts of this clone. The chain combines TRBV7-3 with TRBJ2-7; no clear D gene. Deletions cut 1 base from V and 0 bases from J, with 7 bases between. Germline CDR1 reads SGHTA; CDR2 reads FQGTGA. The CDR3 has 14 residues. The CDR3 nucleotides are TGTGCCAGCAGCTTAAGACCCAGCTCCTACGAGCAGTACTTC. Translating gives CASSLRPSSYEQYF.

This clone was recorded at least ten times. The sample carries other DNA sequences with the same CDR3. This chain's CDR3 is CASSPRRGNQETQYF. The DNA for the CDR3 is TGCGCCAGCAGCCCCCGACGGGGGAACCAAGAGACCCAGTACTTC. The V call is TRBV5-1, the J call TRBJ2-5; a possible D gene is TRBD2 (6 bases). The CDR3 runs 15 residues. The germline V gene encodes CDR1 SGHRS and CDR2 YFSETQ. Deletions cut 4 bases from V and 0 bases from J, with 13 bases between.

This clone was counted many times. The chain's CDR3 is CASSLNEDNEQFF. The CDR3, as DNA: TGTGCCAGCAGCTTAAACGAAGACAATGAGCAGTTCTTC. The rearrangement joins TRBV7-3 to TRBJ2-1; no clear D gene. CDR3 length equals 13 residues. Trimming left V 1 base short and J 5 bases short, with 6 bases between. The V gene's germline CDR1 is SGHTA and CDR2 FQGTGA.

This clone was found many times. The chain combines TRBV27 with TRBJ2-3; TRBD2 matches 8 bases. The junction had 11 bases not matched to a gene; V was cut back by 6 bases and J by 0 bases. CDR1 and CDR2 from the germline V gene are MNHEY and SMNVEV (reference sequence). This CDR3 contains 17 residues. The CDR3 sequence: CASSARGVGGSTDTQYF. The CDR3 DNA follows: TGTGCCAGCAGCGCGCGGGGGGTGGGAGGAAGCACAGATACGCAGTATTTT.

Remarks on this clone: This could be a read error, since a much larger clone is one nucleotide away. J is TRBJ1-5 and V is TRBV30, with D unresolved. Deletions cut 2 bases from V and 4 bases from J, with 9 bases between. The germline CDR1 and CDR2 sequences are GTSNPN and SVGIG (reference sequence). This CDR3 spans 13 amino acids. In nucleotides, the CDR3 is TGTGCCTGGAGTACGGGAGAAAATCAGCCCCAGCATTTT. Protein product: CAWSTGENQPQHF.

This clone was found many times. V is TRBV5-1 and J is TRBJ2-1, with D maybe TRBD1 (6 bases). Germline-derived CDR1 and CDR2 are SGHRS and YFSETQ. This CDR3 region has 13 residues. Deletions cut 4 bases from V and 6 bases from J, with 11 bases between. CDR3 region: CASSAGQTNEQFF. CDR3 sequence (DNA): TGCGCCAGCAGCGCAGGACAGACCAATGAGCAGTTCTTC.

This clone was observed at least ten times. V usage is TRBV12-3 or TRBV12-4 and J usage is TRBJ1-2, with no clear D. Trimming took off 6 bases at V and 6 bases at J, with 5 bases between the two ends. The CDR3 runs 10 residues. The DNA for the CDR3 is TGTGCCAGCAGAAGGGATGGCTACACCTTC. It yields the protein CASRRDGYTF.

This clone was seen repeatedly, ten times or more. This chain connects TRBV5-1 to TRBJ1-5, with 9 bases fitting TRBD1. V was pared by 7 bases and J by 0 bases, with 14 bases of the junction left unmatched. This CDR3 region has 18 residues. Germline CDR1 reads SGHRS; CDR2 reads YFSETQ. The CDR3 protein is CASRDPGQGFSSNQPQHF. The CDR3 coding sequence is TGCGCCAGCCGAGACCCGGGACAGGGATTTTCTAGCAATCAGCCCCAGCATTTT. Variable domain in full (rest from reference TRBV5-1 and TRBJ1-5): KAGVTQTPRYLIKTRGQQVTLSCSPISGHRSVSWYQQTPGQGLQFLFEYFSETQRNKGNFPGRFSGRQFSNSRSEMNVSTLELGDSALYLCASRDPGQGFSSNQPQHFGDGTRLSIL.

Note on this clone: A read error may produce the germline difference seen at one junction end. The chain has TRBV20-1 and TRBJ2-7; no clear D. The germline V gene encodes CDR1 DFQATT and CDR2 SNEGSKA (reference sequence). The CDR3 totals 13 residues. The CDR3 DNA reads TGCAGTGCTAGAGCCCCCGGATCCTACGATCAGTACTTC. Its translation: CSARAPGSYDQYF.

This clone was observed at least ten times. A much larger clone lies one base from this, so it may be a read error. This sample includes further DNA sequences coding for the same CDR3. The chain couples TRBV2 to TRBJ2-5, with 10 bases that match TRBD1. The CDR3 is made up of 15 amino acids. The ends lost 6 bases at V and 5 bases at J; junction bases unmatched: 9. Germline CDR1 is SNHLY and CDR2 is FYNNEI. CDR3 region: CASRVRQGARETQYF. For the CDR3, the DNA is TGTGCCAGCAGAGTTCGACAGGGGGCACGGGAGACCCAGTACTTC.

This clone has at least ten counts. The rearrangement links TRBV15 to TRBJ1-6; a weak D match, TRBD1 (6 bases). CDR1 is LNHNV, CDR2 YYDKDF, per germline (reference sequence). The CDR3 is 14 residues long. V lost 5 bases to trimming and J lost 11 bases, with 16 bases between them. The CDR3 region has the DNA TGTGCCACCAGCCTCCGGGGGCAGACGACACCCCTCCACTTT. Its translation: CATSLRGQTTPLHF.

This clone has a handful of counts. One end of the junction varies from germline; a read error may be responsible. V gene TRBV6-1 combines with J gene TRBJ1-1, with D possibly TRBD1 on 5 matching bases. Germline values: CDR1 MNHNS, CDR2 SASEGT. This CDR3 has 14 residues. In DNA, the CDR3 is TGTGACAGCAGACATGACAGAGTGAACACTGAAGCTTTCTTT. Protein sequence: CDSRHDRVNTEAFF.

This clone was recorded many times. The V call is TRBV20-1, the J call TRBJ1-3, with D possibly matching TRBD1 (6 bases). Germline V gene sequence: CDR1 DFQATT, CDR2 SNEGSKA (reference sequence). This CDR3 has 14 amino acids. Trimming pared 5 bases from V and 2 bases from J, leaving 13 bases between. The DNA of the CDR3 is TGCAGTGCTGGAACAGGGAATACTGGAAACACCATATATTTT. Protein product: CSAGTGNTGNTIYF.

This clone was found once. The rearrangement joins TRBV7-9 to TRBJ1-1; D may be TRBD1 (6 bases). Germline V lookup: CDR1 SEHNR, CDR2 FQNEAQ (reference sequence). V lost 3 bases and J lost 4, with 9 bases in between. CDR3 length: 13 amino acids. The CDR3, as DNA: TGTGCCAGCAGCTTGCAGGGGAGCACTGAAGCTTTCTTT. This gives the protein CASSLQGSTEAFF.

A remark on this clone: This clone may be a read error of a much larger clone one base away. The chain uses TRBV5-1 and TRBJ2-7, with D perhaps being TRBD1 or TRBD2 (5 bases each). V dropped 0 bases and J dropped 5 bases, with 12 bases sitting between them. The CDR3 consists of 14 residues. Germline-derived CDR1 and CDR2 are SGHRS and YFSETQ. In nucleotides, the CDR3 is TGCGCCAGCAGCTTGGCCCCCGGGACCCACGAGCAGTACTTC. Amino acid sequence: CASSLAPGTHEQYF.

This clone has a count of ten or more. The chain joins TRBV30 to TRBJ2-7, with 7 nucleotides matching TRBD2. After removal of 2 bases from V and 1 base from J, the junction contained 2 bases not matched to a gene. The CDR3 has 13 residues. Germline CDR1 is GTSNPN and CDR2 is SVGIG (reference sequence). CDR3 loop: CAWSRGESYEQYF. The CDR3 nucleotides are TGTGCCTGGAGTCGGGGGGAGTCCTACGAGCAGTACTTC. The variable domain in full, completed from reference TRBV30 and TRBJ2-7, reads SQTIHQWPATLVQPVGSPLSLECTVEGTSNPNLYWYRQAAGRGLQLLFYSVGIGQISSEVPQNLSASRPQDRQFILSSKKLLLSDSGFYLCAWSRGESYEQYFGPGTRLTVT.

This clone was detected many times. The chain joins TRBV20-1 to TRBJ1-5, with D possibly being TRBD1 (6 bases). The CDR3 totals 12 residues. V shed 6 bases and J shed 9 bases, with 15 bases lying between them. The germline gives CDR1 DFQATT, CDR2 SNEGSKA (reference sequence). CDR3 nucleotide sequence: TGCAGTGCCCTCCAGGGGAACCGGCCCCAGCATTTT. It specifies CSALQGNRPQHF.